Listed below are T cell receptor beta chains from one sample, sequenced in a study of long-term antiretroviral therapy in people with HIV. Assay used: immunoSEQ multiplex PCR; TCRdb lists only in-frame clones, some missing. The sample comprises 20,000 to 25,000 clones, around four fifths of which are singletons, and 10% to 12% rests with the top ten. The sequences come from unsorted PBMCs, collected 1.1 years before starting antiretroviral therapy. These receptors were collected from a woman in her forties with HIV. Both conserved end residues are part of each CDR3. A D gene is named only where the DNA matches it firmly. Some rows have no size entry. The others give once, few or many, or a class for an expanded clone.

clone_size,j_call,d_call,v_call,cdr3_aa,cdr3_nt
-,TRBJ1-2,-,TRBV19,CASSLGLYYGYTF,TGTGCCAGTAGTCTGGGACTGTACTATGGCTACACCTTC
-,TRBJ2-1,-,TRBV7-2,CASSPSGSYNEQFF,TGTGCCAGCAGCCCCTCTGGCTCCTACAATGAGCAGTTCTTC
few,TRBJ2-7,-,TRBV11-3,CASSPTGGSYEQYF,TGTGCCAGCAGCCCCACCGGGGGTTCCTACGAGCAGTACTTC
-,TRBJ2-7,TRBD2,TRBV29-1,CSVVPGLATREQYF,TGCAGCGTCGTGCCGGGACTAGCGACACGCGAGCAGTACTTC
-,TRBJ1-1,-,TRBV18,CVSSPSGANTEAFF,TGTGTCAGCTCACCATCAGGGGCGAACACTGAAGCTTTCTTT
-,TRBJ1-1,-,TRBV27,CASSKGGFLGLMNTEAFF,TGTGCCAGCAGCAAAGGGGGTTTTCTGGGACTCATGAACACTGAAGCTTTCTTT
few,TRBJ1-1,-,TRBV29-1,CSVESLLDGVAFF,TGCAGCGTTGAGTCTCTACTTGACGGGGTAGCTTTCTTT
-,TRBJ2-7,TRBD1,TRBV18,CASSARDRGPYEQYF,TGTGCCAGCTCAGCCCGGGACAGGGGACCCTACGAGCAGTACTTC
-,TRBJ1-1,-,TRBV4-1,CASSQDGSGLYTEAFF,TGCGCCAGCAGCCAAGATGGCTCAGGACTGTACACTGAAGCTTTCTTT
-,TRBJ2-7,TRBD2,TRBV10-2,CASSALGTSGISYEQYF,TGCGCCAGCAGTGCCCTCGGGACTAGCGGAATCTCCTACGAGCAGTACTTC
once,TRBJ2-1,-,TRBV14,CASSQAGWLSSYNEQFF,TGTGCCAGCAGCCAAGCTGGCTGGCTTAGCTCCTACAATGAGCAGTTCTTC
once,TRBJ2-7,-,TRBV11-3,CASSLGTGPYEQYF,TGTGCCAGCAGCTTAGGGACGGGCCCCTACGAGCAGTACTTC
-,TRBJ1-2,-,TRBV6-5,CASSYSPGAGYTF,TGTGCCAGCAGTTATAGTCCGGGAGCTGGCTACACCTTC
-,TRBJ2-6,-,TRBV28,CASSLTGSGANVLTF,TGTGCCAGCAGTCTGACAGGATCTGGGGCCAACGTCCTGACTTTC
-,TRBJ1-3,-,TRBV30,CAWGGPGSSSGNTIYF,TGTGCCTGGGGGGGACCGGGTTCAAGCTCTGGAAACACCATATATTTT
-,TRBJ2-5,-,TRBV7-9,CASSVGSGAQYF,TGTGCCAGCAGCGTAGGGTCAGGGGCCCAGTACTTC